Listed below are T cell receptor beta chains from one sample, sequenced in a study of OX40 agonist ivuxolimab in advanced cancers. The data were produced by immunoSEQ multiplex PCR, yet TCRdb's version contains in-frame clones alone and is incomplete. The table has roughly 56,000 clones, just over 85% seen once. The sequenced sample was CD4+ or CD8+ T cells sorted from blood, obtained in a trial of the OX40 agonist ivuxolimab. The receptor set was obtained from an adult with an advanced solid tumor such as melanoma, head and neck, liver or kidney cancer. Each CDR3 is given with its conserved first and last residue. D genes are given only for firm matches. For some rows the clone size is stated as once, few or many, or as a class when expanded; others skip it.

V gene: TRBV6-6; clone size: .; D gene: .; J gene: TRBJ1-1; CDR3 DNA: TGTGCCAGCAGCCTACTGGGGACACAAGCTTTCTTT; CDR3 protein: CASSLLGTQAFF
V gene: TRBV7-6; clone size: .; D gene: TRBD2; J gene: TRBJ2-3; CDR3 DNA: TGTGCCAGCAGCTTAGCGGGTACTAGCGGGGGGATCCGGCAGTATTTT; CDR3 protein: CASSLAGTSGGIRQYF
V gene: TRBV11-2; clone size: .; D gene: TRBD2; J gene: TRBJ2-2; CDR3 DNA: TGTGCCAGCGGTTGGACTAGCGGGAACACCGGGGAGCTGTTTTTT; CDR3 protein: CASGWTSGNTGELFF
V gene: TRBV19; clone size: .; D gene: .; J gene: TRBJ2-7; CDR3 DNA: TGTGCCAGTAGTATCCCGGGGAGCTCCTACGAGCAGTACTTC; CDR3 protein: CASSIPGSSYEQYF
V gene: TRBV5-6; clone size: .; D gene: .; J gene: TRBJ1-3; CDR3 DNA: TGTGCCAGCAGCTCCCGGCGGGTGCACTCTGGAAACACCATATATTTT; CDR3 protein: CASSSRRVHSGNTIYF
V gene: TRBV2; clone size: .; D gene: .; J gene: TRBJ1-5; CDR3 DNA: TGTGCCAGCAGTGACCCCAACAGGCGTGGTCAGCCCCAGCATTTT; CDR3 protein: CASSDPNRRGQPQHF
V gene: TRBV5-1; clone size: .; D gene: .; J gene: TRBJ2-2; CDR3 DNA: TGCGCCAGCAGCACTAATCGACTAACCACCGGGGAGCTGTTTTTT; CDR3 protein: CASSTNRLTTGELFF
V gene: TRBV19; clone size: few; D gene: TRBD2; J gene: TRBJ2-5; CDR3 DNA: TGTGCCAGTAGTATGTCGGGGGGGCGAGAGACCCAGTACTTC; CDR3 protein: CASSMSGGRETQYF
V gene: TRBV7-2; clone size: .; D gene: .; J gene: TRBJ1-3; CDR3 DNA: TGTGCCAGCAGCTCGGACGGCCTTGGGGACACCATATATTTT; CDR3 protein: CASSSDGLGDTIYF
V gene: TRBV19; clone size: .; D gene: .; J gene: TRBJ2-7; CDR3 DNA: TGTGCCAGTAGTCCTCCCGTGGGCCCTGGGGCCTACGAGCAGTACTTC; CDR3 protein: CASSPPVGPGAYEQYF
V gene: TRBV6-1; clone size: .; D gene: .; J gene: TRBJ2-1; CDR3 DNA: TGTGCCAGCAGTGAAGCGCTTCGTGTTTCCAATGAGCAGTTCTTC; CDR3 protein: CASSEALRVSNEQFF
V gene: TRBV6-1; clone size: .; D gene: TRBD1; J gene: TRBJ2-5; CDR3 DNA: TGTGCCAGCATTGAGACAGGGACCGCTCGAGAGCAGTACTTC; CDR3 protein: CASIETGTAREQYF
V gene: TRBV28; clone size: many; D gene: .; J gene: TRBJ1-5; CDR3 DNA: TGTGCCAGCAGTTTAGACAGCAATCAGCCCCAGCATTTT; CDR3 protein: CASSLDSNQPQHF
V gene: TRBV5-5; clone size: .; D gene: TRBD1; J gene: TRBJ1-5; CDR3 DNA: TGTGCCAGCAGCTTAGGACAGGACTGGAAGCCCCAGCATTTT; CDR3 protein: CASSLGQDWKPQHF
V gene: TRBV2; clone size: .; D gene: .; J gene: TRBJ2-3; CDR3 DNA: TGTGCCAGCAGTGAAAGCGTTCTTACGCAGTATTTT; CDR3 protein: CASSESVLTQYF
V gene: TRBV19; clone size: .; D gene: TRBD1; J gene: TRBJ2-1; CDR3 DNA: TGTGCCAGTAGTCCCGACAGGGGCAGTGAGCAGTTCTTC; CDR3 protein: CASSPDRGSEQFF
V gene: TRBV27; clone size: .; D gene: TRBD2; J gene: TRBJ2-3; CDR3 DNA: TGTGCCAGCAGTCGCTGGGGGGGGAGCGCAGATACGCAGTATTTT; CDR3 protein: CASSRWGGSADTQYF
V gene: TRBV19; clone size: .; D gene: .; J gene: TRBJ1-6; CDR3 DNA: TGTGCCAGTAGTATCAGGTTCAGGGGAAAGGCAAGTTCACCCCTCCACTTT; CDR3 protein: CASSIRFRGKASSPLHF
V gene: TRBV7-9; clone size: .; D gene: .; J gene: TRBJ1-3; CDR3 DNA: TGTGCCAGCAGCTCCCCGAGGTGGGGAAACACCATATATTTT; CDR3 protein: CASSSPRWGNTIYF
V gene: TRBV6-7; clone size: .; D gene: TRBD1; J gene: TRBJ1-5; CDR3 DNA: TGTGCCAGCAGTTCGTTACCCGAGGGGGCAGGAAAAAGGTATAGCAATCAGCCCCAGCATTTT; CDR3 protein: CASSSLPEGAGKRYSNQPQHF
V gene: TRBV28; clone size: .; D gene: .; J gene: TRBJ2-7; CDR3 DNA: TGTGCCAGCACCAAGGGGTCGGGGGAGCAGTACTTC; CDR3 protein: CASTKGSGEQYF
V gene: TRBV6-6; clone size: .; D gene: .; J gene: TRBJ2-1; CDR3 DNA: TGTGCCAGCAGTTACGGGGATAATGAGCAGTTCTTC; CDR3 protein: CASSYGDNEQFF
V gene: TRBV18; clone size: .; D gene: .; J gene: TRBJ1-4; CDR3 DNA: TGTGCCAGCTCGAAACCCGTGGGAACTAATGAAAAACTGTTTTTT; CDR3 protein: CASSKPVGTNEKLFF
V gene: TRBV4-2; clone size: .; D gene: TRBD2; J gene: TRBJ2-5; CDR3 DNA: TGTGCCAGCAGCCGCCCTGGGGGGGAGGGGGAGACCCAGTACTTC; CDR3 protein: CASSRPGGEGETQYF
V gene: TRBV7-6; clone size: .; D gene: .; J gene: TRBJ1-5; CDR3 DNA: TGTGCCAGCAGCTTAGGGAGGGCCGCCTCGCCCCAGCATTTT; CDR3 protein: CASSLGRAASPQHF
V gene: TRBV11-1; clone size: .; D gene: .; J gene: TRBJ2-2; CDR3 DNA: TGTGCCAGCAGCTTAGCGACTGTGTACACCGGGGAGCTGTTTTTT; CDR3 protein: CASSLATVYTGELFF
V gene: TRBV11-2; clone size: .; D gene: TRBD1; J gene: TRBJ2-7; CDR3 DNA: TGTGCCAGCAGCTTCCGGACAGGGGATTACGAGCAGTACTTC; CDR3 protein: CASSFRTGDYEQYF
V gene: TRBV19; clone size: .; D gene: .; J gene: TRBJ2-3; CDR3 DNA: TGTGCCAGTAGTCCAGATCGGAAGGAAGATACGCAGTATTTT; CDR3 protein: CASSPDRKEDTQYF